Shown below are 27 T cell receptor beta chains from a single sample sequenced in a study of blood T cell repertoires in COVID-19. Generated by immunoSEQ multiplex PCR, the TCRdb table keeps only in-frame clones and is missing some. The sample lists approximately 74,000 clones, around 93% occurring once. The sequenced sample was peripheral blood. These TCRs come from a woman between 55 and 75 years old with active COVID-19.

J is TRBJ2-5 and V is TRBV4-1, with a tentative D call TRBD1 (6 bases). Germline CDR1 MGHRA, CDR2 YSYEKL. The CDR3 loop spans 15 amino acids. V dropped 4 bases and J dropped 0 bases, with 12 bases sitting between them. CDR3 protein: CASSRLTGYQETQYF. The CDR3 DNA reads TGCGCCAGCAGCCGGTTAACAGGGTACCAAGAGACCCAGTACTTC.

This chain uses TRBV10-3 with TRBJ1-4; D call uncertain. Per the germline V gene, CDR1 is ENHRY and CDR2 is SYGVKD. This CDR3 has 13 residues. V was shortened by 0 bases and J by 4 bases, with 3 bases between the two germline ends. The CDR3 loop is CAISESGNEKLFF. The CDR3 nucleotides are TGTGCCATCAGTGAGTCCGGTAATGAAAAACTGTTTTTT.

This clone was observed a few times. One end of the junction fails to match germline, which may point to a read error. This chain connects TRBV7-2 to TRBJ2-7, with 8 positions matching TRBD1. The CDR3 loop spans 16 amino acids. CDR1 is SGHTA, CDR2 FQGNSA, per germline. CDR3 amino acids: CASSLGVVGTGTKQYF. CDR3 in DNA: TGTGCCAGCAGTTTAGGGGTAGTCGGGACAGGTACCAAGCAGTACTTC.

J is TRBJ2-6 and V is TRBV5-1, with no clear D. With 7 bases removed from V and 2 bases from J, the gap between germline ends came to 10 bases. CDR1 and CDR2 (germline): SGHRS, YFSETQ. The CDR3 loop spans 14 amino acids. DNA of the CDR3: TGCGCCAGCGCGGTGGAACCTGGGGCCAACGTCCTGACTTTC. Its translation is CASAVEPGANVLTF. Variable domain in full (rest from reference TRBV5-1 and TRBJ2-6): KAGVTQTPRYLIKTRGQQVTLSCSPISGHRSVSWYQQTPGQGLQFLFEYFSETQRNKGNFPGRFSGRQFSNSRSEMNVSTLELGDSALYLCASAVEPGANVLTFGAGSRLTVL.

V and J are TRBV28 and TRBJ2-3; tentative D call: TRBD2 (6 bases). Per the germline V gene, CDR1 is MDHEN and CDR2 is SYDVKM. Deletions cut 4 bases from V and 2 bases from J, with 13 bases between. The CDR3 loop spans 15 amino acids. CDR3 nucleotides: TGTGCCAGCAGTTCGGGAGACTTGTCCACAGATACGCAGTATTTT. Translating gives CASSSGDLSTDTQYF.

The CDR3 sequence: CASSLVLSGTGRPGANVLTF. CDR3 coding DNA: TGCGCCAGCAGCTTGGTGTTATCGGGGACAGGGCGGCCTGGGGCCAACGTCCTGACTTTC. The chain recombines TRBV5-1 with TRBJ2-6; TRBD1 matches 9 bases. Germline V gene sequence: CDR1 SGHRS, CDR2 YFSETQ. The CDR3 covers 20 residues. Trimming removed 0 bases from V and 2 bases from J; junction bases left unmatched: 12.

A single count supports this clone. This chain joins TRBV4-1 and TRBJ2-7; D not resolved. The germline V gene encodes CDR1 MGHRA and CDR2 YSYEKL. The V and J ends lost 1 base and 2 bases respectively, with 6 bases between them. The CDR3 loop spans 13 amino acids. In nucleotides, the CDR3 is TGCGCCAGCAGCCAAGGGGCCACCTACGAGCAGTACTTC. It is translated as CASSQGATYEQYF.

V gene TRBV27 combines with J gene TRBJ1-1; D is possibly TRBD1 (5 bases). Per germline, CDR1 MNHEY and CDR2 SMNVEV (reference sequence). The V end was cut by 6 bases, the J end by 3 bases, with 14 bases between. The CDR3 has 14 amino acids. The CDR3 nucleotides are TGTGCCAGCAGACCGACAGTGACCCACACTGAAGCTTTCTTT. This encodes CASRPTVTHTEAFF.

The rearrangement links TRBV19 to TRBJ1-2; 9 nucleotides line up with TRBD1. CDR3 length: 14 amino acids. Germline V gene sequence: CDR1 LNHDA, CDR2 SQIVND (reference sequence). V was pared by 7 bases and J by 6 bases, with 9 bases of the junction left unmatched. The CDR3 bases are TGTGCCAGTAACCTCCCGGGGACAGGGAATGGCTACACCTTC. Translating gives CASNLPGTGNGYTF.

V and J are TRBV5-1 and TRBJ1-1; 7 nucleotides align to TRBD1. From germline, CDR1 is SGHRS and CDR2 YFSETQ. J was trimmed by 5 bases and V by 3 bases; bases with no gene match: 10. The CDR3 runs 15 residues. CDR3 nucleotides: TGCGCCAGCAGCTCCGTCCCAGGGGGTCGGACTGAAGCTTTCTTT. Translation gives CASSSVPGGRTEAFF.

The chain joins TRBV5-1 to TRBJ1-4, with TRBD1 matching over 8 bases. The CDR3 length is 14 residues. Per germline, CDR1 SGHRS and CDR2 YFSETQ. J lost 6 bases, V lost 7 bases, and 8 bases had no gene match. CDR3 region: CASGTGSRDEKLFF. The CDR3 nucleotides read TGCGCCAGCGGGACAGGAAGTCGAGATGAAAAACTGTTTTTT. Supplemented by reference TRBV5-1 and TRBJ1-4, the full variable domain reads KAGVTQTPRYLIKTRGQQVTLSCSPISGHRSVSWYQQTPGQGLQFLFEYFSETQRNKGNFPGRFSGRQFSNSRSEMNVSTLELGDSALYLCASGTGSRDEKLFFGSGTQLSVL.

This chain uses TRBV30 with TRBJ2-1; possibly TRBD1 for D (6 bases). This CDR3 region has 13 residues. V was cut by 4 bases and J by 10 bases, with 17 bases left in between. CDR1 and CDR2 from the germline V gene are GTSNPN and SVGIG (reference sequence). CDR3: CAWTYRGLEEQFF. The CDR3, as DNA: TGTGCCTGGACCTATAGGGGGTTGGAGGAGCAGTTCTTC.

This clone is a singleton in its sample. The DNA of the CDR3 is TGTGCCACCTCGGGGGGGAGCTGGGACGAGCAGTACTTC. It codes for CATSGGSWDEQYF. The chain combines TRBV15 with TRBJ2-7; TRBD2 agrees at 8 bases. The CDR3 is 13 amino acids. Germline CDR1 and CDR2: LNHNV and YYDKDF (reference sequence). With V trimmed by 8 bases and J by 5 bases, 8 bases remained unmatched.

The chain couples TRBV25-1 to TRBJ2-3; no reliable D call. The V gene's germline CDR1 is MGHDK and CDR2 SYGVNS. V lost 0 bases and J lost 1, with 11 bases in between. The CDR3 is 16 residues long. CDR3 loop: CASSEYSLTGTDTQYF. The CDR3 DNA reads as TGTGCCAGCAGTGAATATTCACTCACGGGCACAGATACGCAGTATTTT. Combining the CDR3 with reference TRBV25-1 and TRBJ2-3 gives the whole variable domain EADIYQTPRYLVIGTGKKITLECSQTMGHDKMYWYQQDPGMELHLIHYSYGVNSTEKGDLSSESTVSRIRTEHFPLTLESARPSHTSQYLCASSEYSLTGTDTQYFGPGTRLTVL.

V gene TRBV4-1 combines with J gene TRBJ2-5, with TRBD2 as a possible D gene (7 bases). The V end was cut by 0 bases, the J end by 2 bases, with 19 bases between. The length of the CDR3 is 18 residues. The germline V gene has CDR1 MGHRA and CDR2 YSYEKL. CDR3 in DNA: TGCGCCAGCAGCCAAGAAATATGGGGGGCTAGCGGACAAGAGACCCAGTACTTC. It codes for CASSQEIWGASGQETQYF.

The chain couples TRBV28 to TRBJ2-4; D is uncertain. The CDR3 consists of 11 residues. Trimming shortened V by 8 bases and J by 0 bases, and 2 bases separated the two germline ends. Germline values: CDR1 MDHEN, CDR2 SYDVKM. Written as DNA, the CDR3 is TGTGCCAGCCTAGCCAAAAACATTCAGTACTTC. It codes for CASLAKNIQYF. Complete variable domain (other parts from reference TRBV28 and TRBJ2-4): DVKVTQSSRYLVKRTGEKVFLECVQDMDHENMFWYRQDPGLGLRLIYFSYDVKMKEKGDIPEGYSVSREKKERFSLILESASTNQTSMYLCASLAKNIQYFGAGTRLSVL.

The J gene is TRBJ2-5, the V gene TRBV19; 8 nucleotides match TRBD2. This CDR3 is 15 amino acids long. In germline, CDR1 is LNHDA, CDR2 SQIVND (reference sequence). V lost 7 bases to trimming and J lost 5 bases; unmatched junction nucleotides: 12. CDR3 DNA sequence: TGTGCCAGTAACCCCGGGGGGGGCGGGTCTGAGACCCAGTACTTC. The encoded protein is CASNPGGGGSETQYF.

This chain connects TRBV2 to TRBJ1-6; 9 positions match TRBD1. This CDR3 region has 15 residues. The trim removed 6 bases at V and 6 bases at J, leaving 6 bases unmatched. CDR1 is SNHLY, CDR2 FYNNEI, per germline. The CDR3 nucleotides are TGTGCCAGCAGGGGAGAACAGGGGGCTAATTCACCCCTCCACTTT. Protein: CASRGEQGANSPLHF. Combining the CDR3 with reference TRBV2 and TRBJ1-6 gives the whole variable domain EPEVTQTPSHQVTQMGQEVILRCVPISNHLYFYWYRQILGQKVEFLVSFYNNEISEKSEIFDDQFSVERPDGSNFTLKIRSTKLEDSAMYFCASRGEQGANSPLHFGNGTRLTVT.

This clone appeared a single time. The CDR3 nucleotides are TGTGCCAGCAGTTTAAGAGTACGGGAAGGGAGCTCCTATAATTCACCCCTCCACTTT. It is translated as CASSLRVREGSSYNSPLHF. V usage is TRBV27 and J usage is TRBJ1-6; D is uncertain. CDR3 length: 19 amino acids. Germline V gene sequence: CDR1 MNHEY, CDR2 SMNVEV (reference sequence). V was trimmed by 2 bases and J by 0 bases, leaving 17 bases between them.

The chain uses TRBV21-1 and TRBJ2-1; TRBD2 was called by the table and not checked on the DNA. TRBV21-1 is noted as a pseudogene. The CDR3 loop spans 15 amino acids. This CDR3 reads CASSNERAPYNEQFF. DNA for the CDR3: TGTGCCAGCAGCAACGAGCGGGCCCCCTACAATGAGCAGTTCTTC.

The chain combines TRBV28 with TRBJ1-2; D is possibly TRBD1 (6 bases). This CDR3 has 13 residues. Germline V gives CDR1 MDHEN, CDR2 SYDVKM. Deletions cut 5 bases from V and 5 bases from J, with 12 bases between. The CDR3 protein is CASSGQGNYGYTF. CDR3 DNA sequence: TGTGCCAGCAGTGGGCAGGGGAATTATGGCTACACCTTC.

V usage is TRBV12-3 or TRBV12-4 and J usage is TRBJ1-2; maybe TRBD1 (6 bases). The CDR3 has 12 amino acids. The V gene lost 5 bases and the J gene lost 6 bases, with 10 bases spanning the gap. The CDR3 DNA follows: TGTGCCAGCAGTCAGGGGTCTGATGGCTACACCTTC. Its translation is CASSQGSDGYTF.

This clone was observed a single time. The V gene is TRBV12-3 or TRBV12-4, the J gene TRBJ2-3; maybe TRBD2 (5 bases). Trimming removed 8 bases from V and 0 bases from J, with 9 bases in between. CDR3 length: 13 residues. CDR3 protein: CASEERSTDTQYF. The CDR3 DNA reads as TGTGCCAGCGAAGAGCGGAGCACAGATACGCAGTATTTT.

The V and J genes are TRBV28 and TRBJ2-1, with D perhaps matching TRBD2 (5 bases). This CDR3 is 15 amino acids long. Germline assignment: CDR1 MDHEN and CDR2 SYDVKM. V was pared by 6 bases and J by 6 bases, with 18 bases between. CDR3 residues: CASSLARRGSNEQFF. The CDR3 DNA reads TGTGCCAGCAGCCTTGCCCGGAGAGGGAGCAATGAGCAGTTCTTC.

CDR3 coding DNA: TGTGCCAGCCGAGGAACCCACACTGGAGGGGAGACCCAGTACTTC. Amino acid sequence: CASRGTHTGGETQYF. The J gene is TRBJ2-5, the V gene TRBV11-2, with D tentatively TRBD2 (6 bases). Germline V gene lookup returns CDR1 SGHAT and CDR2 FQNNGV. This CDR3 is built from 15 residues. V shed 8 bases and J shed 5 bases, with 21 bases lying between them.

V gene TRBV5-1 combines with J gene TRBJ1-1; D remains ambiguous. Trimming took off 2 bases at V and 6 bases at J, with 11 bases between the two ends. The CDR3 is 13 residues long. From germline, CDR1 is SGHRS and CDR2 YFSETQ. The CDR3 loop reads CASSFREEAEAFF. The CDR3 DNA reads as TGCGCCAGCAGCTTTCGGGAAGAAGCTGAAGCTTTCTTT.

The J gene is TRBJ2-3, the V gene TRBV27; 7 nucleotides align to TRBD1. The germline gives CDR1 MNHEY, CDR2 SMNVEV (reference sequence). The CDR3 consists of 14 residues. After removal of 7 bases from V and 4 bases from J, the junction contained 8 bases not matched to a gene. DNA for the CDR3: TGTGCCAGCATCAGACAGGGTCGTTCAGATACGCAGTATTTT. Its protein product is CASIRQGRSDTQYF.